This T cell receptor beta chain was captured by sequencing in a study of T cells in Graves' hyperthyroidism and ophthalmopathy. Findings of the study overall: Patients with ophthalmopathy were separated from those with stable hyperthyroidism by a 13 V-J model.

Trimming took 4 bases from V and 10 from J, leaving 19 bases between them. CDR1 is MNHEY and CDR2 is SMNVEV in the germline V gene (reference sequence). This CDR3 comprises 14 residues. Worth noting for this clonotype: Its antigen is not identified.

TCR beta CDR3 regions were amplified from RNA transcripts. When the TCR CDR3 underwent first-round RT-PCR, the HTBI primer set was used. TCRdb recomputed calls from the multiplex PCR reads with MiXCR, one row per CDR3 protein. The sample holds 550,000 to 850,000 distinct CDR3 sequences, 15% to 20% seen once. The V and J genes are TRBV27 and TRBJ1-1; a possible D gene is TRBD1 (5 bases). Sequencing was carried out using blood. The clonotype comes from a woman aged 45-65 years with Graves' hyperthyroidism that later progressed to Graves' ophthalmopathy. The CDR3 spells CASSSSRDGRLAFF. CDR3 bases: TGTGCCAGCAGTTCATCTCGGGACGGCCGTCTAGCTTTCTTT.